This entry describes one T cell receptor beta chain. As yet, its antigen is unknown. The data were taken from a study of T cells in localized non-small cell lung cancer. Points from the study as a whole: For the top 100 tumor clones, a median about 50 also appeared in adjacent lung. Higher blood T cell density went with longer overall survival.

Clones were sequenced by immunoSEQ multiplex PCR, and TCRdb holds only the in-frame ones, with some missing. Counted here are 70,000 to 100,000 clones, approximately 90% occurring once; the ten biggest clones make up approximately 4%. CDR1 SQVTM and CDR2 ANQGSEA come from the germline V gene. This CDR3 region has 13 residues. V gave up 0 bases and J gave up 8 bases, with 13 bases separating them. This chain connects TRBV29-1 to TRBJ1-1, with D unclear. Specimen: PBMCs, collected before any cancer treatment. The sequence came from a woman between 35 and 75 years old with stage II squamous cell lung carcinoma. The CDR3 loop is CSVEDVATREAFF. The DNA for the CDR3 is TGCAGCGTTGAAGATGTGGCTACAAGGGAAGCTTTCTTT.